The sequence of this T cell receptor beta chain was determined in a study of blood T cell repertoires in COVID-19. The overall study: Samples taken during acute and convalescent COVID-19 were collected in the United States, Italy and Spain. T cells, B-cell-depleted T cells, or PBMCs supplied cDNA or gDNA.

The authors' processing: For nucleated cells, counts were estimated from reference gene primer amplification. Some clones are missing from TCRdb's copy, which holds only in-frame ones; the method was immunoSEQ multiplex PCR. V, J and clone size reflect that table, while D and trimming were determined from the DNA. The sample lists over 150,000 clones; around 87% were seen once. The V end lost 4 bases, the J end lost 2 bases, and 11 bases lay between the germline ends. Germline V gene data show CDR1 as LGHDT and CDR2 as YNNKEL (reference sequence). The CDR3 sequence is 14 residues long. The gene calls are TRBV3-1 (or the pseudogene TRBV3-2) and TRBJ2-5, with a possible D match to TRBD2 (6 bases). The sequenced material came from peripheral blood. This clonotype was obtained from a man aged 60 to 75 with COVID-19, enrolled during active disease. The CDR3 DNA reads as TGTGCCAGCAGCCTCCCGACTAGTCAAGAGACCCAGTACTTC. It translates to CASSLPTSQETQYF.